This T cell receptor beta chain was recorded in a study of shared clonotypes between healthy human individuals. Whole-study context: The people who gave samples were a couple of women and a few men aged 18 to 49.

Using immunoSEQ multiplex PCR, the repertoire was profiled, and TCRdb retains in-frame clones only, with some absent. This table has more than 1 million clones, 78% appearing once. For this clone: The antigen is unknown.

Germline CDR1 MNHEY, CDR2 SMNVEV (reference sequence). This CDR3 is built from 14 residues. Trimming took off 6 bases at V and 2 bases at J, with 13 bases between the two ends. Study observations and caveats: Naive CD4 clonotypes were shared across a handful of donors at roughly 4.6%. On the whole, naive subsets had larger estimated richness than memory subsets had.

The investigators split CD4+ cells into a CD45RA+ naive subset and a CD45RA-negative memory subset. The chain is built from TRBV27 and TRBJ2-5, with D maybe TRBD1 (6 bases). Sequencing was performed on memory CD4+ T cells from PBMCs. The subset denotes: CD45RA-negative fraction. This TCR derives from a man aged 18 to 29 in good health. Some clones in this sample may be carry-over from other donors' samples. The DNA for the CDR3 is TGTGCCAGCAGACGACAGGAGTGGCAAGAGACCCAGTACTTC. Protein sequence: CASRRQEWQETQYF.